The sequence of this T cell receptor beta chain was determined in a study of T cell repertoires in cytomegalovirus infection. The CDR3 runs to 14 residues. Germline V lookup: CDR1 SGHVS, CDR2 FNYEAQ. V was pared by 6 bases and J by 5 bases, with 5 bases of the junction left unmatched. This clonotype was observed a few times. TCRdb re-derived calls from the reads in MiXCR, one entry per CDR3 protein. The sample consists of fewer than 700,000 distinct CDR3 sequences, 24% of them appearing once. Specimen: CD8+ T cells from PBMCs. The chain combines TRBV7-6 with TRBJ2-1; 9 bases match TRBD1. This TCR came from a human donor in good health (CMV status not recorded). Some clones in this sample may be carry-over from other donors' samples. Written as DNA, the CDR3 is TGTGCCAGCAGGACGACAGGGGGTGACAATGAGCAGTTCTTC. Translation: CASRTTGGDNEQFF.